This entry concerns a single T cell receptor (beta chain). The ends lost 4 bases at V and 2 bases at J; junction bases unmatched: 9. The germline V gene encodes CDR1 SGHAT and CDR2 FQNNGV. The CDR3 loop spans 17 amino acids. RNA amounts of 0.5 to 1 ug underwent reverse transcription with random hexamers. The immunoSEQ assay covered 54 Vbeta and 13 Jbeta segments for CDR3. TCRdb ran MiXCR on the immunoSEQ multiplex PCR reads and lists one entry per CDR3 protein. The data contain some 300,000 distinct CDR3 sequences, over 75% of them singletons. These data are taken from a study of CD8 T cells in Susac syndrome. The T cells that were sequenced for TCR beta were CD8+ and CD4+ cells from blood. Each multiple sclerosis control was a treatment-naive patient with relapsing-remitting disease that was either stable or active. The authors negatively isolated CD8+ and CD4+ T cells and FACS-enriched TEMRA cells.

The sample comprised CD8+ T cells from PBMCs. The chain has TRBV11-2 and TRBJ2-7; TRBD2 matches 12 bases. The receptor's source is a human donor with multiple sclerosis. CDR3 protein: CASSYSRTSGAPYEQYF. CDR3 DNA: TGTGCCAGCAGCTACTCCAGGACTAGCGGGGCCCCCTACGAGCAGTACTTC.